This T cell receptor (beta chain) was identified during a study of T cells in Graves' hyperthyroidism and ophthalmopathy. This clonotype was found a few times. The germline V gene has CDR1 MNHEY and CDR2 SMNVEV (reference sequence). V gave up 10 bases and J gave up 4 bases, with 1 base separating them. The CDR3 loop spans 8 amino acids. TCR beta CDR3 sequences were amplified from RNA transcripts. The HTBI primer set served for first-round RT-PCR of the TCR CDR3. TCRdb redid the calling of the multiplex PCR reads with MiXCR, one entry per CDR3 protein. This sample yields 700,000 or so distinct CDR3 sequences, of which approximately 16% are seen a single time; 8.4% belongs to the top ten.

This sequence joins TRBV27 and TRBJ1-2, with no clear D. Sequenced input: blood. This TCR came from a man aged 18 to 29 with Graves' hyperthyroidism. DNA of the CDR3: TGTGCCACCTATGGCTACACCTTC. Its translation: CATYGYTF.